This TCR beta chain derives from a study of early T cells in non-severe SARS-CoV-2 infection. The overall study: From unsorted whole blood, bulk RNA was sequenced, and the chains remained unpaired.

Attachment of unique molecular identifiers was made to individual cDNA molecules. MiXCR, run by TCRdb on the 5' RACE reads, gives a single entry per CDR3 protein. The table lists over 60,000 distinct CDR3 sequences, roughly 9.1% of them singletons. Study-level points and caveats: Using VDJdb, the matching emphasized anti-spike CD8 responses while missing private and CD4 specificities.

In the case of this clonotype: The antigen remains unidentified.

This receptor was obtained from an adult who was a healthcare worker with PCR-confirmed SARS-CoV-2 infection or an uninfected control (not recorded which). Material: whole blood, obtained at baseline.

The CDR3 sequence: CSAREGVGRADSQYF. CDR3 bases: TGCAGTGCTAGAGAAGGGGTAGGGCGGGCGGATTCGCAGTATTTT. The chain is built from TRBV20-1 and TRBJ2-3, with D tentatively TRBD1 or TRBD2 (5 bases each). V was cut by 0 bases and J by 10 bases, with 20 bases left in between. This CDR3 has 15 amino acids. Germline V CDR1 and CDR2: DFQATT, SNEGSKA (reference sequence).